Following are 24 T cell receptor beta chains from one sample sequenced in a study of regulatory and conventional T cells in breast cancer. Each CDR3 protein gets one entry after TCRdb re-called the PCR reads with MiXCR. Here the sample spans more than 15,000 distinct CDR3 sequences, 25% to 40% being singletons. Sequences were obtained from conventional T cells from blood. The receptor source for this set is a female donor in good health.

Note on this clonotype: Being one base from a much bigger clone, this may be a read error. In DNA form, the CDR3 reads TGCAGTGCTAGAGCAGGCTATATTTGGTCGGCCGAGCAGTACTTC. Amino acids: CSARAGYIWSAEQYF. This chain uses TRBV20-1 with TRBJ2-7; D uncertain. The CDR3 contains 15 residues. V lost 1 base to trimming and J lost 6 bases, with 19 bases between them. Germline V gene sequence: CDR1 DFQATT, CDR2 SNEGSKA (reference sequence).

The V gene is TRBV7-9, the J gene TRBJ2-7, with 8 positions matching TRBD1. J lost 2 bases, V lost 7 bases, and 19 bases had no gene match. Per germline, CDR1 SEHNR and CDR2 FQNEAQ (reference sequence). CDR3 length: 18 amino acids. CDR3 nucleotides: TGTGCCAGCACGGACGGATTGTCAGGGGGCTCCCTAGCCTACGAGCAGTACTTC. Translation: CASTDGLSGGSLAYEQYF.

On this clonotype itself: This likely comes from a read error, as the CDR3 has no conserved phenylalanine or tryptophan at its end. This chain joins TRBV10-1 and TRBJ1-5; D call uncertain. The CDR3 length is 13 residues. Germline V gives CDR1 WNHNN, CDR2 SYGVQD (reference sequence). The CDR3 sequence: CASRRGGNQPQHS. Here the CDR3 DNA reads TGTGCCAGCAGACGGGGAGGCAATCAGCCCCAGCATTCT.

This clonotype was counted between two and nine times. The rearrangement links TRBV20-1 to TRBJ2-7; 12 nucleotides match TRBD2. V shed 0 bases, J shed 4 bases, and the junction held 31 bases outside the gene matches. CDR1 is DFQATT and CDR2 is SNEGSKA in the germline V gene (reference sequence). This CDR3 spans 24 amino acids. As DNA, the CDR3 is TGCAGTGCTAGAGAAAGGTCGGCGGCCGGGACCGCGGGAACTAGCGGGAGGCTCCGTTACGAGCAGTACTTC. The encoded protein is CSARERSAAGTAGTSGRLRYEQYF.

The V call is TRBV5-1, the J call TRBJ2-1; D not resolved. The CDR3 runs 16 residues. The germline gives CDR1 SGHRS, CDR2 YFSETQ. V dropped 4 bases and J dropped 8 bases, with 22 bases sitting between them. The CDR3 loop reads CASSPSRRLSWDEQFF. CDR3 DNA sequence: TGCGCCAGCAGCCCCTCACGACGGTTGTCGTGGGATGAGCAGTTCTTC.

The sample holds a few counts of this clonotype. J is TRBJ2-1 and V is TRBV7-2, with TRBD1 as a possible D gene (6 bases). The germline V and J ends were trimmed by 5 bases and 5 bases, with 16 bases remaining between them. The CDR3 totals 15 residues. From germline, CDR1 is SGHTA and CDR2 FQGNSA. The CDR3, as DNA: TGTGCCAGCAGCCCCCGGACAGCCCCTCACAATGAGCAGTTCTTC. This gives the protein CASSPRTAPHNEQFF.

The chain joins TRBV7-2 to TRBJ2-2; 9 bases agree with TRBD1. Germline V CDR1 and CDR2: SGHTA, FQGNSA. Trimming at V came to 2 bases and at J to 0 bases, leaving 7 bases not matched to a gene. The CDR3 is 18 amino acids. Here the CDR3 reads CASSLRDRVPANTGELFF. The CDR3 DNA sequence: TGTGCCAGCAGCTTACGGGACAGGGTACCCGCGAACACCGGGGAGCTGTTTTTT.

By frequency in the sample, this clonotype is medium-sized. CDR3 coding DNA: TGTGCCAGCAGCCTAATCCGGACTAGCGGGGGGGCCGGTGAGCAGTTCTTC. This codes for CASSLIRTSGGAGEQFF. The chain has TRBV7-3 and TRBJ2-1; 15 bases match TRBD2. In germline, CDR1 is SGHTA, CDR2 FQGTGA. This CDR3 region has 17 residues. With 5 bases clipped from V and 9 bases from J, the junction kept 11 bases outside the gene matches.

This clonotype was counted a single time. Just one base apart from a much larger clone, this may be a read error. The CDR3 protein is CASSLGPLETNEQSF. The CDR3 coding sequence is TGTGCCAGCAGCTTGGGCCCACTCGAGACGAATGAGCAGTCCTTC. The chain links TRBV5-6 to TRBJ2-1; D gene ambiguous. The length of the CDR3 is 15 residues. Germline V lookup: CDR1 SGHDT, CDR2 YYEEEE.

In its sample, this clonotype was seen a few times. This chain links TRBV7-2 with TRBJ2-7; 7 bases line up with TRBD1. The CDR3 is 14 residues long. Germline lookup yields CDR1 SGHTA and CDR2 FQGNSA. With V trimmed by 4 bases and J by 1 base, 4 bases remained unmatched. The CDR3 nucleotides are TGTGCCAGCAGCTCCCAGACAGGGTCCTACGAGCAGTACTTC. It codes for CASSSQTGSYEQYF.

This clonotype has only a few counts. V and J are TRBV7-2 and TRBJ1-5; 7 nucleotides agree with TRBD1. The CDR3 is 15 residues long. In germline, CDR1 is SGHTA, CDR2 FQGNSA. After removal of 1 base from V and 2 bases from J, the junction contained 2 bases not matched to a gene. The CDR3 sequence: CASSLGGGRNQPQHF. In DNA form, the CDR3 reads TGTGCCAGCAGCTTAGGAGGGGGCCGCAATCAGCCCCAGCATTTT.

A note on this clonotype: A much larger clone differs by one base, so this may be a read error. The chain carries TRBV14 and TRBJ2-3, with 7 bases aligning to TRBD2. With V trimmed by 4 bases and J by 2 bases, 6 bases remained unmatched. CDR1 and CDR2 from the germline V gene are SGHDN and FVKESK. CDR3 size: 15 residues. The CDR3 coding sequence is TGTGCCAGCAGCCGGCAACTAGCGAACACAGATACGCAGTATTTT. It is translated as CASSRQLANTDTQYF.

This clonotype counts as medium-sized (0.01 to 0.1%). The rearrangement uses TRBV11-2 and TRBJ1-5; D gene uncertain. The germline V and J ends were trimmed by 1 base and 3 bases, with 4 bases remaining between them. From germline, CDR1 is SGHAT and CDR2 FQNNGV. This CDR3 is built from 13 residues. Here the CDR3 reads CASSLAHNQPQHF. DNA of the CDR3: TGTGCCAGCAGCTTAGCACACAATCAGCCCCAGCATTTT.

V is TRBV12-5 and J is TRBJ1-1, with D unclear. Germline V gene lookup returns CDR1 LGHNT and CDR2 FRNRAP. V lost 6 bases and J lost 3, with 11 bases in between. There are 13 residues in the CDR3. CDR3: CASGLGEDTEAFF. The CDR3 coding sequence is TGTGCTAGTGGCCTGGGCGAGGACACTGAAGCTTTCTTT.

This clonotype was counted a few times. In DNA, the CDR3 is TGTGCCAGCACTAGGAGGAGCCCGAACACTGAAGCTTTCTTT. Protein: CASTRRSPNTEAFF. The chain employs TRBV7-9 and TRBJ1-1; unclear D gene. V was shortened by 7 bases and J by 1 base, with 13 bases between the two germline ends. The germline V gene has CDR1 SEHNR and CDR2 FQNEAQ (reference sequence). The CDR3 is made up of 14 amino acids.

This clonotype was seen just once. This sequence joins TRBV7-3 and TRBJ2-2; TRBD2 aligns across 10 bases. V trimming: 5 bases; J trimming: 7 bases; junction bases outside the gene matches: 13. Germline CDR1 reads SGHTA; CDR2 reads FQGTGA. CDR3 size: 17 residues. The CDR3 region is CASSHIGLAGVDGELFF. The CDR3 bases are TGTGCCAGCAGCCATATTGGGCTAGCGGGAGTTGACGGGGAGCTGTTTTTT.

V and J are TRBV20-1 and TRBJ2-5; 7 bases are a match to TRBD1. This CDR3 has 13 amino acids. V lost 1 base and J lost 7; bases outside the gene matches: 6. Germline-derived CDR1 and CDR2 are DFQATT and SNEGSKA (reference sequence). The CDR3, as DNA: TGCAGTGCTAGAGCGACAGGGTCTGTGACCCAGTACTTC. Protein sequence: CSARATGSVTQYF.

The chain couples TRBV2 to TRBJ2-5; TRBD2 aligns across 10 bases. Per germline, CDR1 SNHLY and CDR2 FYNNEI. V gave up 6 bases and J gave up 13 bases; unmatched junction bases: 11. The CDR3 is 13 amino acids. The CDR3 DNA reads TGTGCCAGCAGCGCCGGACTAGCGGTAGTCTGGTACTTC. As protein: CASSAGLAVVWYF.

In its sample, this clonotype ranks as medium-sized. The V and J genes are TRBV5-4 and TRBJ1-1; D unclear. Germline assignment: CDR1 SGHNT and CDR2 YYREEE (reference sequence). The CDR3 covers 13 residues. V was pared by 0 bases and J by 7 bases, with 10 bases between. CDR3 nucleotide sequence: TGTGCCAGCAGCTTGGCCGGAGGGAATGAAGCTTTCTTT. Amino acid sequence: CASSLAGGNEAFF. Variable domain in full (rest from reference TRBV5-4 and TRBJ1-1): ETGVTQSPTHLIKTRGQQVTLRCSSQSGHNTVSWYQQALGQGPQFIFQYYREEENGRGNFPPRFSGLQFPNYSSELNVNALELDDSALYLCASSLAGGNEAFFGQGTRLTVV.

This clonotype occurred many times. The V and J genes are TRBV12-3 or TRBV12-4 and TRBJ1-6; D not resolved. This CDR3 has 14 residues. Between the trimmed V and J ends, which lost 5 bases and 9 bases, there was a span of 14 bases. The CDR3: CASSRPLAGSPLHF. In nucleotides, the CDR3 is TGTGCCAGCAGTCGGCCCCTTGCTGGTTCACCCCTCCACTTT.

This clonotype was seen a handful of times. The rearrangement joins TRBV6-6 to TRBJ2-5, with D possibly TRBD2 on 5 matching bases. Germline V gene sequence: CDR1 MNHNY, CDR2 SVGAGI (reference sequence). This CDR3 has 14 residues. V dropped 2 bases and J dropped 0 bases, with 7 bases sitting between them. CDR3 nucleotide sequence: TGTGCCAGCAGTTACCGGGGTGACCAAGAGACCCAGTACTTC. It yields the protein CASSYRGDQETQYF.

The V and J genes are TRBV20-1 and TRBJ2-1; TRBD2 aligns across 11 bases. The length of the CDR3 is 16 residues. Germline trimming cut 4 bases from V and 9 bases from J; bases unmatched to any gene: 14. Per the germline V gene, CDR1 is DFQATT and CDR2 is SNEGSKA (reference sequence). The CDR3 loop reads CSANPSVAGGPGEQFF. The CDR3 DNA reads TGCAGTGCTAACCCCTCCGTAGCGGGGGGGCCCGGTGAGCAGTTCTTC.

This clonotype was recorded a few times. This chain connects TRBV12-3 or TRBV12-4 to TRBJ2-3; no reliable D call. The CDR3 runs 14 residues. Deletions cut 5 bases from V and 2 bases from J, with 11 bases between. Here the CDR3 reads CASSGFGPTDTQYF. DNA of the CDR3: TGTGCCAGCAGTGGCTTTGGTCCCACAGATACGCAGTATTTT.

The chain couples TRBV10-2 to TRBJ2-7; 9 positions match TRBD2. The germline gives CDR1 WSHSY, CDR2 SAAADI. The V segment lost 5 bases and the J segment 1 base; nucleotides outside the gene matches: 6. The CDR3 consists of 15 residues. The CDR3 is CASSQPSGGSYEQYF. The DNA for the CDR3 is TGCGCCAGCAGTCAGCCCAGCGGGGGGTCCTACGAGCAGTACTTC.